These 6 T cell receptor beta chains came from one sample sequenced in a study of cytomegalovirus exposure and HLA in healthy donors. A multiplex PCR was run with 60 Vbeta primers and 13 Jbeta primers. Libraries were prepared by immunoSEQ multiplex PCR; TCRdb keeps only in-frame clonotypes and omits some of them. The data contain approximately 92,000 clones, about two thirds of them seen just once; the ten biggest clones take up about 7.7%. Sequencing was done on a sample of PBMCs. The source of these receptors is a man aged 55-75 years in good health and CMV-seronegative.

The chain couples TRBV27 to TRBJ2-1; possibly TRBD2 for D (5 bases). Per germline, CDR1 MNHEY and CDR2 SMNVEV (reference sequence). Deletions cut 3 bases from V and 2 bases from J, with 17 bases between. The CDR3 has 17 amino acids. CDR3 in DNA: TGTGCCAGCAGTTTTTATTCCACGGGATTAACCTACAATGAGCAGTTCTTC. The encoded protein is CASSFYSTGLTYNEQFF.

The gene calls are TRBV5-6 and TRBJ2-2, with a possible D match to TRBD1 (6 bases). This CDR3 is built from 15 residues. CDR1 SGHDT and CDR2 YYEEEE come from the germline V gene. V was clipped by 1 base and J by 1 base, with 8 bases between them. The CDR3 bases are TGTGCCAGCAGCTTGTTACAGGGGAACACCGGGGAGCTGTTTTTT. This codes for CASSLLQGNTGELFF.

This chain uses TRBV6-5 with TRBJ1-2, with D uncertain. V dropped 6 bases and J dropped 4 bases, with 15 bases sitting between them. The length of the CDR3 is 14 residues. Germline V gene lookup returns CDR1 MNHEY and CDR2 SVGAGI. CDR3 region: CASSPWGVSYGYTF. In nucleotides, the CDR3 is TGTGCCAGCAGCCCCTGGGGAGTATCCTATGGCTACACCTTC.

The chain combines TRBV25-1 with TRBJ2-5, with a weak D call TRBD2 (5 bases). Trimming cost V 6 bases and J 5 bases, with 19 bases left between them. The germline V gene encodes CDR1 MGHDK and CDR2 SYGVNS. This CDR3 is 15 amino acids long. The CDR3 DNA reads TGTGCCAGCAGGGGGAGCAGTAAGGGCGACGAGACCCAGTACTTC. It codes for CASRGSSKGDETQYF.

The J gene is TRBJ2-5, the V gene TRBV2; the D gene is possibly TRBD1 (5 bases). Germline-derived CDR1 and CDR2 are SNHLY and FYNNEI. The CDR3 contains 11 residues. The V end lost 4 bases, the J end lost 5 bases, and 5 bases lay between the germline ends. CDR3: CASSGGETQYF. CDR3 in DNA: TGTGCCAGCAGTGGGGGCGAGACCCAGTACTTC.

The chain joins TRBV9 to TRBJ1-2; maybe TRBD1 (6 bases). The CDR3 totals 15 residues. Looked up from germline, CDR1 is SGDLS and CDR2 is YYNGEE. Trimming removed 4 bases at V and 6 bases at J, with 19 bases between. The CDR3 sequence is CASSTRGAGEHGYTF. The CDR3 region has the DNA TGTGCCAGCAGCACCCGGGGAGCAGGGGAGCATGGCTACACCTTC.